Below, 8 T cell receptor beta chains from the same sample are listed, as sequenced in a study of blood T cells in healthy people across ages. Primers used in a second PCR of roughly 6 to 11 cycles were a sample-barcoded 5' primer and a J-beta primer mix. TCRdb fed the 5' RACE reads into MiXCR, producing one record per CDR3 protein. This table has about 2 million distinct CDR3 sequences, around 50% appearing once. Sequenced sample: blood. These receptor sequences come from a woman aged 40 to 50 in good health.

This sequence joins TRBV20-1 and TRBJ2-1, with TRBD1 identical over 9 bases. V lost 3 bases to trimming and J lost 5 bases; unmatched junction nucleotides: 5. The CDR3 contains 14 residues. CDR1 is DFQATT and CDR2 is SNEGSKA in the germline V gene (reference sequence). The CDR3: CSASNRGLHNEQFF. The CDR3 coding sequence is TGCAGTGCTAGTAACAGGGGGCTACACAATGAGCAGTTCTTC.

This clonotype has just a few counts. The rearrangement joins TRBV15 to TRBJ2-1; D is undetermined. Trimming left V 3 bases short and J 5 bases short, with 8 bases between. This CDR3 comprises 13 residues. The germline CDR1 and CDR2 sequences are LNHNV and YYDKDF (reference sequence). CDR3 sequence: CATSSPLDNEQFF. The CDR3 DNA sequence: TGTGCCACCAGCAGCCCTCTTGACAATGAGCAGTTCTTC.

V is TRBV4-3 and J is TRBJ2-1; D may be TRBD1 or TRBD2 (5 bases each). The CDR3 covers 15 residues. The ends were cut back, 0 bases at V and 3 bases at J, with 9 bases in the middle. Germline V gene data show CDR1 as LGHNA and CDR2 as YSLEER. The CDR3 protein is CASSQEGVIYNEQFF. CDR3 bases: TGCGCCAGCAGCCAAGAGGGGGTAATCTACAATGAGCAGTTCTTC.

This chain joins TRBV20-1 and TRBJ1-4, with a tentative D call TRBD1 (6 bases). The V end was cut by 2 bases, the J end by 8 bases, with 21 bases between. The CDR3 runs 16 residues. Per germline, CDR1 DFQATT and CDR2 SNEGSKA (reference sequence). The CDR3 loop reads CSARSGVAGVSEKLFF. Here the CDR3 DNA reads TGCAGTGCTAGATCAGGGGTGGCAGGGGTTTCGGAAAAACTGTTTTTT.

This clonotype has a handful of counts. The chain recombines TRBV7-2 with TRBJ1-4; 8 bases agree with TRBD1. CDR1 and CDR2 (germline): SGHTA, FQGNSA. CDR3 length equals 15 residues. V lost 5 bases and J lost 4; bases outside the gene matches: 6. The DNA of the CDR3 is TGTGCCAGCAGCCCAAGACAGGGGAGTAATGAAAAACTGTTTTTT. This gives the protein CASSPRQGSNEKLFF.

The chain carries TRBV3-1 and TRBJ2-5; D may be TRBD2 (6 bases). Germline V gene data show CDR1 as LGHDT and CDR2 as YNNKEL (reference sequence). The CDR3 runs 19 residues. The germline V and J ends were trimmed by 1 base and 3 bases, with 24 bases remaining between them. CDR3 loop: CASSQGRADVDGLKETQYF. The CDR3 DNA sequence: TGTGCCAGCAGCCAAGGGAGGGCGGATGTAGACGGCCTGAAAGAGACCCAGTACTTC.

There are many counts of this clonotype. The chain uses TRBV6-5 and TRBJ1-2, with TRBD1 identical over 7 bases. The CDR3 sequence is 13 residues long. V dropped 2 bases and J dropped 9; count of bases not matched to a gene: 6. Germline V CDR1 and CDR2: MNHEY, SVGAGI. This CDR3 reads CASSYDSGGSYTF. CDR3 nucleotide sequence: TGTGCCAGCAGTTACGACTCAGGGGGTAGCTACACCTTC.

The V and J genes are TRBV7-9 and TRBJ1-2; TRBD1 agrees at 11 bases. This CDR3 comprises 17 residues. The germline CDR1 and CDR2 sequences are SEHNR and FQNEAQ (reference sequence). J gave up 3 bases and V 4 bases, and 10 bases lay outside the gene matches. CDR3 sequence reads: CASSSILGQGEDYGYTF. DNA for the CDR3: TGTGCCAGCAGCTCGATACTGGGACAGGGGGAGGACTATGGCTACACCTTC.